This T cell receptor beta chain was identified in a study of a mutant IDH1 vaccine in newly diagnosed glioma. Study context: At weeks 1, 3, 5, 7, 11, 15, 19 and 23, patients received a vaccination, eight in all. Most had both radiotherapy and temozolomide beforehand; others had only one. Treated patients had a mean age of approximately 41 years and a sex split that was roughly 62% male and roughly 40% female. Vaccine administration was initiated 4-6 weeks following radiotherapy alone, or with temozolomide cycles.

The protocol was immunoSEQ multiplex PCR, while the TCRdb copy is restricted to in-frame clones and leaves out a portion. Here the sample spans under 150,000 clones, just under 80% being singletons. Stated time point: week 11, during vaccination. Vaccinated patients received 300 ug of mutant IDH1 20-mer peptide per dose, with topical imiquimod. On this clone: Its antigen is not known.

Per the germline V gene, CDR1 is SNHLY and CDR2 is FYNNEI. Trimming stripped 1 base from V and 1 base from J, with 5 bases between. The CDR3 contains 14 residues. This clonotype originated in a middle-aged man with glioma. The rearrangement joins TRBV2 to TRBJ2-1; D is unresolved. The specimen comprised PBMCs, sampled from a glioma patient whose treatment included an IDH1 peptide vaccine. The CDR3 protein is CASSEVQSYNEQFF. DNA of the CDR3: TGTGCCAGCAGTGAAGTTCAGTCCTACAATGAGCAGTTCTTC. Looking up the rest from reference TRBV2 and TRBJ2-1 gives the full variable domain: EPEVTQTPSHQVTQMGQEVILRCVPISNHLYFYWYRQILGQKVEFLVSFYNNEISEKSEIFDDQFSVERPDGSNFTLKIRSTKLEDSAMYFCASSEVQSYNEQFFGPGTRLTVL.